Each of the 7 T cell receptor beta chains below was sequenced from the same sample in a study of blood T cell repertoires in COVID-19. Measured with immunoSEQ multiplex PCR; TCRdb has only the in-frame clones, and not every one. In the table there are 90,000 to 100,000 clones, around 81% of which are singletons. Sequencing input: peripheral blood. These receptors were collected from a man between 60 and 70 years old with acute or convalescent COVID-19.

This clone showed up just a few times. The chain couples TRBV29-1 to TRBJ1-1; 7 positions agree with TRBD1. The CDR3 runs to 15 residues. V dropped 6 bases and J dropped 1; count of bases not matched to a gene: 11. Germline lookup yields CDR1 SQVTM and CDR2 ANQGSEA. CDR3 amino acids: CSVESRGGGNTEAFF. In DNA form, the CDR3 reads TGCAGCGTCGAGTCCCGAGGGGGCGGGAACACTGAAGCTTTCTTT.

This chain joins TRBV5-4 and TRBJ2-6; tentative D call: TRBD2 (6 bases). Germline V gives CDR1 SGHNT, CDR2 YYREEE (reference sequence). The CDR3 is 19 residues long. Deletions cut 6 bases from V and 0 bases from J, with 22 bases between. The chain's CDR3 is CASTEMSGYSGSGANVLTF. The CDR3 coding sequence is TGTGCCAGCACAGAGATGAGCGGGTATTCGGGCTCTGGGGCCAACGTCCTGACTTTC. Combining the CDR3 with reference TRBV5-4 and TRBJ2-6 gives the whole variable domain ETGVTQSPTHLIKTRGQQVTLRCSSQSGHNTVSWYQQALGQGPQFIFQYYREEENGRGNFPPRFSGLQFPNYSSELNVNALELDDSALYLCASTEMSGYSGSGANVLTFGAGSRLTVL.

This clone has a handful of counts. V gene TRBV30 combines with J gene TRBJ1-1, with D unresolved. Trimming removed 0 bases at V and 3 bases at J, with 14 bases between. This CDR3 has 15 residues. CDR1 and CDR2 (germline): GTSNPN, SVGIG (reference sequence). DNA for the CDR3: TGTGCCTGGAGTGTACGAAGACATCAGGACACTGAAGCTTTCTTT. It codes for CAWSVRRHQDTEAFF.

The table lists this clone with a count of one. Sequence at one end of the junction differs from germline and may be a read error. V and J are TRBV11-2 and TRBJ2-5, with 7 bases lining up with TRBD2. The CDR3 runs to 13 residues. The germline CDR1 and CDR2 sequences are SGHAT and FQNNGV. The CDR3 DNA sequence: TGTGCCAGCAGGGGAGGACTAGAAGAAACCCAGTACTTC. The encoded protein is CASRGGLEETQYF.

The chain recombines TRBV12-3 or TRBV12-4 with TRBJ2-7; 7 nucleotides match TRBD1. The V gene end was trimmed by 5 bases and the J gene end by 2 bases; junction bases not matched to a gene: 3. The CDR3 has 13 residues. CDR3 sequence: CASSPQGPYEQYV. CDR3 sequence (DNA): TGTGCCAGCAGTCCACAGGGGCCCTACGAGCAGTACGTC.

As concerns this clone: One end of the junction does not line up with germline, which may come from a read error. The sample contains more than one DNA sequence encoding this CDR3. The V gene is TRBV3-1 (or the pseudogene TRBV3-2), the J gene TRBJ2-2; 8 positions agree with TRBD1. Germline lookup yields CDR1 LGHDT and CDR2 YNNKEL (reference sequence). The CDR3 sequence is 16 residues long. The CDR3 protein is CASSHPGQVGAGELFF. The CDR3 DNA is TGTGCCAGCAGCCACCCGGGACAGGTGGGGGCCGGGGAGCTATTTTTT.

This clone showed up just a few times. The rearrangement joins TRBV24-1 to TRBJ2-2, with TRBD1 as a possible D gene (5 bases). The germline V gene has CDR1 KGHDR and CDR2 SFDVKD. This CDR3 contains 11 residues. Trimming took 6 bases from V and 7 from J, leaving 5 bases between them. This CDR3 is CATSRGGELFF. The CDR3 DNA reads TGTGCCACCAGTAGGGGCGGGGAGCTGTTTTTT.